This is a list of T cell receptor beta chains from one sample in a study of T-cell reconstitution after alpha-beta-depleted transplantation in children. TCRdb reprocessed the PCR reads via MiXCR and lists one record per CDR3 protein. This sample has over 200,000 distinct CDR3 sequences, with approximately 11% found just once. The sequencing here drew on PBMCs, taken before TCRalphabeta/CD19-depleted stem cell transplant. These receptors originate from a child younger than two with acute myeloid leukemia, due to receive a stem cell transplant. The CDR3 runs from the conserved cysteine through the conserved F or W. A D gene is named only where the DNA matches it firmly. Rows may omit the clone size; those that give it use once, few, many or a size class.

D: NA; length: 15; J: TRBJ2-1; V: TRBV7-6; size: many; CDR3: CASSLFGGTYNEQFF
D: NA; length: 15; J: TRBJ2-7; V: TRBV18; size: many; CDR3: CASSPPTRPPYEQYF
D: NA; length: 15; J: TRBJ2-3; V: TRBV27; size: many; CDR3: CASRRADPTTDTQYF
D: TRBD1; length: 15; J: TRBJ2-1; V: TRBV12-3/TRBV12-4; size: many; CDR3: CASSLRQGLGNEQFF
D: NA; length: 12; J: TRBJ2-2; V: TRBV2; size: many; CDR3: CASNNYPGELFF
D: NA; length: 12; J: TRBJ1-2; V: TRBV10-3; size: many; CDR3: CAISEEGGLSTF
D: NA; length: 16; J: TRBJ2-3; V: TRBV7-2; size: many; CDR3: CASSLIAAGWADTQYF
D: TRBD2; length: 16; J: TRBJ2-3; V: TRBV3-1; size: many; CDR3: CASSQDLAGNTDTQYF
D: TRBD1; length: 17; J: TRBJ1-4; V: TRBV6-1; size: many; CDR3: CASSEAGGTGVSEKLFF
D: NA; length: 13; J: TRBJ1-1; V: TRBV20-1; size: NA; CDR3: CSANQGGNPGAFF
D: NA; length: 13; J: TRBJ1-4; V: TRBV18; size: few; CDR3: CASSLGLNEKLFF
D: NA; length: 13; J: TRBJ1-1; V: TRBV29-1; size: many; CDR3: CSVEGTSATEAFF
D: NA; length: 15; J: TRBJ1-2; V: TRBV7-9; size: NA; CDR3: CASKFYTGLNYGYTF
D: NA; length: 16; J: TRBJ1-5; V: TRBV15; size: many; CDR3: CATSRDRSRGNQPQHF
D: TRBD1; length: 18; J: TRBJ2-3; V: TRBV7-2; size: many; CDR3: CASSLLWTGGSSTDTQYF
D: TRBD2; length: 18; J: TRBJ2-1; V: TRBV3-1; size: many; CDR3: CASSQGLAGVTSYNEQFF